The entry that follows covers one TCR beta chain sequence. This record comes from a study of lymphopenia after photon versus proton radiotherapy. Sequenced by immunoSEQ multiplex PCR; TCRdb stores in-frame clones only, minus some. The repertoire holds around 160,000 clones, with about 88% as singletons. The starting material was peripheral blood, obtained from a patient treated with photon-based radiotherapy. The sequence derives from a man aged 50 to 59 with gastric cancer.

The CDR3 DNA reads as TGTGCCAGCAGTGGGCCATTGAACACTGAAGCTTTCTTT. This sequence encodes CASSGPLNTEAFF. This chain uses TRBV2 with TRBJ1-1; D unclear. The CDR3 extends over 13 amino acids. Trimming removed 4 bases at V and 0 bases at J, with 6 bases between. Germline assignment: CDR1 SNHLY and CDR2 FYNNEI.